The 16 T cell receptor beta chains reported below all come from one sample, sequenced in a study of CD8+CD57+ T cells in acquired aplastic anemia. Before being chosen for sequencing, patients had shown CD8+CD57+ cell expansion by flow cytometry. Genomic DNA, serving as template, underwent TCR beta VDJ and CDR3 profiling. TCRdb itself ran the reads through MiXCR, one entry per CDR3 protein. The sample lists about 160,000 distinct CDR3 sequences, about half seen once, with 3% to 4% in the top ten. The sample taken for sequencing was sorted CD4+, CD8+, or CD8+CD57+ T cells (not recorded which) from PBMCs. The receptors were gathered from a human donor with aplastic anemia.

This rearrangement joins TRBV5-5 to TRBJ2-3; D call uncertain. Germline lookup yields CDR1 SGHKS and CDR2 YYEKEE (reference sequence). This CDR3 is built from 13 residues. V was trimmed by 0 bases and J by 5 bases, leaving 7 bases between them. CDR3 DNA sequence: TGTGCCAGCAGCTTGGAGGCTCGAGATACGCAGTATTTT. Translated, it gives CASSLEARDTQYF.

This clonotype was recorded many times. The chain carries TRBV11-3 and TRBJ1-1, with a tentative D call TRBD1 (6 bases). This CDR3 comprises 15 residues. With 0 bases removed from V and 1 base from J, the gap between germline ends came to 9 bases. CDR1 is SGHNT, CDR2 YENEEA, per germline. CDR3 region: CASSLDLTGNTEAFF. The CDR3 DNA follows: TGTGCCAGCAGCTTAGATCTGACAGGGAACACTGAAGCTTTCTTT.

This clonotype was detected many times. The rearrangement joins TRBV7-8 to TRBJ2-5, with D possibly matching TRBD1 (5 bases). The CDR3 totals 15 residues. Germline V gives CDR1 SGHVS, CDR2 FQNEAQ. Between the trimmed V and J ends, which lost 1 base and 1 base, there was a span of 10 bases. The CDR3 is CASSLVRQGQETQYF. For the CDR3, the DNA is TGTGCCAGCAGCTTAGTCCGGCAGGGCCAAGAGACCCAGTACTTC.

This chain joins TRBV19 and TRBJ1-5; no clear D gene. The germline gives CDR1 LNHDA, CDR2 SQIVND (reference sequence). This CDR3 comprises 15 residues. Trimming removed 1 base from V and 2 bases from J, with 9 bases in between. As DNA, the CDR3 is TGTGCCAGTAGTATAGTTTCCGGGGGCAATCAGCCCCAGCATTTT. Its translation: CASSIVSGGNQPQHF.

This clonotype occurred a few times. This may be a read error, as it is one base from a much larger clone. This sequence joins TRBV2 and TRBJ2-1, with D perhaps matching TRBD2 (6 bases). Trimming cost V 1 base and J 5 bases, with 9 bases left between them. The germline V gene has CDR1 SNHLY and CDR2 FYNNEI. This CDR3 contains 14 residues. The CDR3 is CASSEVAENNEQFF. In DNA form, the CDR3 reads TGTGCCAGCAGTGAAGTAGCGGAAAACAATGAGCAGTTCTTC.

The J gene is TRBJ2-7, the V gene TRBV11-1; tentatively, D is TRBD2 (6 bases). Per germline, CDR1 SGHAT and CDR2 FQDESV (reference sequence). The V and J ends lost 5 bases and 5 bases respectively, with 25 bases between them. The CDR3 runs to 17 residues. Here the CDR3 DNA reads TGTGCCAGCAGCCACTGCCCCCGACTAACGGGAGTCCACGAGCAGTACTTC. Amino acids: CASSHCPRLTGVHEQYF.

This clonotype occurred many times. V is TRBV19 and J is TRBJ1-2; a possible D gene is TRBD1 (6 bases). Germline-derived CDR1 and CDR2 are LNHDA and SQIVND (reference sequence). The CDR3 is made up of 15 amino acids. Trimming shortened V by 3 bases and J by 4 bases, and 15 bases separated the two germline ends. The CDR3 is CASSMEGIQGYGYTF. CDR3 in DNA: TGTGCCAGTAGTATGGAGGGTATACAGGGCTATGGCTACACCTTC.

This sequence joins TRBV24-1 and TRBJ2-7; 13 bases match TRBD2. The ends lost 4 bases at V and 6 bases at J; junction bases unmatched: 2. CDR1 is KGHDR and CDR2 is SFDVKD in the germline V gene. CDR3 length: 14 residues. CDR3 region: CATSDWTSGSEQYV. DNA of the CDR3: TGTGCCACCAGTGACTGGACTAGCGGGAGCGAGCAGTACGTC.

This clonotype was picked up a small number of times. One end of the junction varies from germline; a read error may be responsible. The rearrangement links TRBV14 to TRBJ1-1, with a weak D call TRBD1 (6 bases). The germline V gene has CDR1 SGHDN and CDR2 FVKESK. The CDR3 spans 17 residues. CDR3 region: CASSQDFGGQMNTEALF. The CDR3 DNA sequence: TGTGCCAGCAGCCAAGATTTTGGAGGACAGATGAACACTGAAGCTCTCTTT.

This clonotype has a count of ten or more. The V and J genes are TRBV5-1 and TRBJ1-3; 9 bases fit TRBD1. The junction had 2 bases not matched to a gene; V was cut back by 1 base and J by 3 bases. This CDR3 has 15 amino acids. Per germline, CDR1 SGHRS and CDR2 YFSETQ. Here the CDR3 DNA reads TGCGCCAGCAGCTTGTCGGGACAGGGTGGAAACACCATATATTTT. This translates into CASSLSGQGGNTIYF.

This clonotype was detected ten times or more. The rearrangement joins TRBV9 to TRBJ2-6; no clear D. In germline, CDR1 is SGDLS, CDR2 YYNGEE. The CDR3 covers 15 residues. Trimming took 4 bases from V and 0 from J, leaving 8 bases between them. The DNA of the CDR3 is TGTGCCAGCAGCTACAGAGACTCTGGGGCCAACGTCCTGACTTTC. Amino acids: CASSYRDSGANVLTF.

On this clonotype itself: This may come from a read error, since a much larger clone is one base off. The chain has TRBV5-4 and TRBJ1-1; 7 bases align to TRBD1. Per the germline V gene, CDR1 is SGHNT and CDR2 is YYREEE (reference sequence). The length of the CDR3 is 16 residues. The CDR3 sequence is CASSAYGTVPNTEGFF. The CDR3 nucleotides are TGTGCCAGCAGCGCCTACGGGACAGTCCCGAACACTGAAGGTTTCTTT.

The V gene is TRBV19, the J gene TRBJ2-3; TRBD2 matches 9 bases. The CDR3 contains 15 residues. CDR1 is LNHDA and CDR2 is SQIVND in the germline V gene (reference sequence). V shed 7 bases and J 6 bases; nucleotides not matched to a gene: 11. The chain's CDR3 is CASKGTSRFLDTQYF. The CDR3 DNA is TGTGCCAGTAAGGGGACTAGCCGGTTCTTGGATACGCAGTATTTT.

This clonotype was counted many times. This chain connects TRBV5-1 to TRBJ1-1; 7 nucleotides line up with TRBD1. The V and J ends lost 1 base and 4 bases, in that order; junction bases with no gene match: 4. Germline loops: CDR1 SGHRS, CDR2 YFSETQ. There are 14 residues in the CDR3. CDR3 amino acids: CASSLKQGSTEAFF. DNA for the CDR3: TGCGCCAGCAGCTTGAAACAGGGGAGCACTGAAGCTTTCTTT.

The chain carries TRBV25-1 and TRBJ2-5; 10 bases fit TRBD1. The CDR3 covers 15 residues. The V gene's germline CDR1 is MGHDK and CDR2 SYGVNS. J lost 4 bases, V lost 4 bases, and 6 bases had no gene match. This chain's CDR3 is CASSATGGFGETQYF. As DNA, the CDR3 is TGTGCCAGCAGTGCGACAGGGGGCTTTGGAGAGACCCAGTACTTC.

In regard to this clonotype: This is likely a read error, given that the CDR3 carries no conserved phenylalanine or tryptophan at its end. This sequence joins TRBV5-1 and TRBJ2-1; 9 bases are a match to TRBD2. Germline CDR1 SGHRS, CDR2 YFSETQ. The CDR3 sequence is 16 residues long. V gave up 4 bases and J gave up 8 bases; unmatched junction bases: 13. This chain's CDR3 is CASSPVASGIVHEQFS. CDR3 nucleotides: TGCGCCAGCAGCCCTGTCGCTAGCGGGATAGTTCATGAGCAGTTCTCC.